One sample yielded the 30 T cell receptor beta chains listed below, sequenced in a study of blood T cell repertoires in COVID-19. Sequenced by immunoSEQ multiplex PCR; TCRdb stores in-frame clones only, minus some. The sample comprises 190,000 or so clones, approximately 86% of which are singletons, and less than 3% rests with the top ten. Specimen: peripheral blood. Receptors originate from a man aged 35-49 years with active or convalescent COVID-19.

The chain couples TRBV4-3 to TRBJ1-5; D remains unclear. The CDR3 totals 14 residues. Germline V gene lookup returns CDR1 LGHNA and CDR2 YSLEER. The V end was cut by 0 bases, the J end by 5 bases, with 8 bases between. The CDR3 reads CASSQDLPDQPQHF. DNA of the CDR3: TGCGCCAGCAGCCAAGATCTTCCCGATCAGCCCCAGCATTTT.

This clone appeared a single time. The rearrangement uses TRBV27 and TRBJ2-3; 11 nucleotides line up with TRBD2. Unmatched junction bases numbered 13, after V lost 6 bases and J lost 5 bases. The CDR3 is made up of 17 amino acids. CDR1 MNHEY and CDR2 SMNVEV come from the germline V gene (reference sequence). The CDR3 loop is CASRRVVSGGEEDTQYF. CDR3 sequence (DNA): TGTGCCAGCAGGCGGGTTGTTAGCGGGGGGGAAGAAGATACGCAGTATTTT.

This CDR3 is CASSRLRNTGELFF. The CDR3 DNA is TGTGCCAGCAGCCGACTAAGGAACACCGGGGAGCTGTTTTTT. The chain joins TRBV6-2 or TRBV6-3 to TRBJ2-2, with TRBD2 as a possible D gene (5 bases). The V end was cut by 6 bases, the J end by 1 base, with 9 bases between. Germline lookup yields CDR1 MNHEY and CDR2 SVGEGT. The CDR3 contains 14 residues.

About this clone: The same CDR3 is also encoded by other DNA sequences in this sample. The rearrangement uses TRBV7-2 and TRBJ2-5; tentatively, D is TRBD2 (6 bases). CDR3 length equals 14 residues. In germline, CDR1 is SGHTA, CDR2 FQGNSA. With 3 bases removed from V and 2 bases from J, the gap between germline ends came to 10 bases. CDR3 DNA sequence: TGTGCCAGCAGCTTGGGGGGTTTGCAAGAGACCCAGTACTTC. It encodes CASSLGGLQETQYF. Drawing the rest from reference TRBV7-2 and TRBJ2-5, the complete variable domain is GAGVSQSPSNKVTEKGKDVELRCDPISGHTALYWYRQSLGQGLEFLIYFQGNSAPDKSGLPSDRFSAERTGGSVSTLTIQRTQQEDSAVYLCASSLGGLQETQYFGPGTRLLVL.

The chain employs TRBV29-1 and TRBJ1-6; no firm D call. The V gene's germline CDR1 is SQVTM and CDR2 ANQGSEA. V was trimmed by 3 bases and J by 7 bases, leaving 13 bases between them. The CDR3 is 14 amino acids. CDR3 sequence reads: CSVDRVAGNSPLHF. CDR3 DNA: TGCAGCGTTGACCGGGTGGCCGGAAATTCACCCCTCCACTTT.

The chain joins TRBV28 to TRBJ2-3; D possibly corresponds to TRBD2 (6 bases). Trimming removed 6 bases at V and 3 bases at J, with 16 bases between. The CDR3 length is 15 residues. The germline V gene has CDR1 MDHEN and CDR2 SYDVKM. CDR3 bases: TGTGCCAGCAGCCGCGGGGCTCCCGCGACAGATACGCAGTATTTT. Protein: CASSRGAPATDTQYF.

Here the CDR3 DNA reads TGTGCCAGCAGCGTGGCGGGTGATACGCAGTATTTT. As protein: CASSVAGDTQYF. The gene calls are TRBV9 and TRBJ2-3; perhaps TRBD2 as D (5 bases). Trimming took 2 bases from V and 6 from J, leaving 7 bases between them. The CDR3 runs 12 residues. CDR1 is SGDLS, CDR2 YYNGEE, per germline.

This clone was seen just once. The gene calls are TRBV5-4 and TRBJ2-1; 7 bases agree with TRBD2. The CDR3 totals 15 residues. With V trimmed by 4 bases and J by 6 bases, 10 bases remained unmatched. Germline-derived CDR1 and CDR2 are SGHNT and YYREEE (reference sequence). The CDR3 nucleotides are TGTGCCAGCAGCAACGGGGGGAAAGACTTCAATGAGCAGTTCTTC. It is translated as CASSNGGKDFNEQFF. The full variable domain, in which reference TRBV5-4 and TRBJ2-1 provide the parts outside the CDR3, is ETGVTQSPTHLIKTRGQQVTLRCSSQSGHNTVSWYQQALGQGPQFIFQYYREEENGRGNFPPRFSGLQFPNYSSELNVNALELDDSALYLCASSNGGKDFNEQFFGPGTRLTVL.

This clone appeared once. This chain uses TRBV2 with TRBJ1-1; D is undetermined. CDR3 length: 13 amino acids. Germline loops: CDR1 SNHLY, CDR2 FYNNEI. The germline V and J ends were trimmed by 6 bases and 1 base, with 9 bases remaining between them. CDR3 coding DNA: TGTGCCAGCAGCGGGAGGACGAACACTGAAGCTTTCTTT. Translating gives CASSGRTNTEAFF.

V is TRBV2 and J is TRBJ2-5; 14 bases are a match to TRBD2. Looked up from germline, CDR1 is SNHLY and CDR2 is FYNNEI. Trimming took 5 bases from V and 0 from J; bases not matched to a gene: 20. This CDR3 spans 22 amino acids. In DNA form, the CDR3 reads TGTGCCAGCAGTTTCGGCGACATTAAGTGGACTAGCGGGGGGCGGTACCAAGAGACCCAGTACTTC. This sequence encodes CASSFGDIKWTSGGRYQETQYF.

V usage is TRBV5-1 and J usage is TRBJ2-7, with D possibly TRBD2 on 6 matching bases. V was clipped by 0 bases and J by 3 bases, with 19 bases between them. The length of the CDR3 is 17 residues. The germline gives CDR1 SGHRS, CDR2 YFSETQ. CDR3 residues: CASSLGGAGSIFYEQYF. CDR3 bases: TGCGCCAGCAGCTTGGGGGGCGCGGGGTCTATTTTCTACGAGCAGTACTTC.

This clone was detected only once. The chain is built from TRBV6-5 and TRBJ1-2, with D possibly TRBD1 on 5 matching bases. The CDR3 runs 13 residues. The V end was cut by 10 bases, the J end by 3 bases, with 15 bases between. Looked up from germline, CDR1 is MNHEY and CDR2 is SVGAGI. CDR3 sequence (DNA): TGTGCCACCCCGCCGGGGGGAGACTATGGCTACACCTTC. Its protein product is CATPPGGDYGYTF.

The chain carries TRBV30 and TRBJ2-7, with 8 bases that match TRBD1. This CDR3 spans 16 amino acids. Per the germline V gene, CDR1 is GTSNPN and CDR2 is SVGIG (reference sequence). V lost 0 bases and J lost 6; bases outside the gene matches: 13. The CDR3 DNA reads TGTGCCTGGAGTGTATTAGCAGGGGGCGCGACTGGCGAGCAGTACTTC. Protein: CAWSVLAGGATGEQYF. Full variable domain (remainder filled in from reference TRBV30 and TRBJ2-7): SQTIHQWPATLVQPVGSPLSLECTVEGTSNPNLYWYRQAAGRGLQLLFYSVGIGQISSEVPQNLSASRPQDRQFILSSKKLLLSDSGFYLCAWSVLAGGATGEQYFGPGTRLTVT.

This clone appeared a single time. The chain links TRBV5-1 to TRBJ2-1; 10 positions agree with TRBD2. CDR1 is SGHRS and CDR2 is YFSETQ in the germline V gene. V shed 4 bases and J 5 bases; nucleotides not matched to a gene: 6. The CDR3 loop spans 15 amino acids. CDR3 region: CASSASGGAHNEQFF. As DNA, the CDR3 is TGCGCCAGCAGCGCCAGCGGGGGGGCCCACAATGAGCAGTTCTTC.

Remarks on this clone: At the DNA level, this CDR3 is encoded by other sequences in the same sample as well. The chain recombines TRBV11-2 with TRBJ1-5; no reliable D call. The germline V and J ends were trimmed by 1 base and 7 bases, with 8 bases remaining between them. The CDR3 has 13 amino acids. CDR1 and CDR2 from the germline V gene are SGHAT and FQNNGV. CDR3 protein: CASSLGGRQPQHF. The CDR3 DNA is TGTGCCAGCAGCTTAGGAGGGCGCCAGCCCCAGCATTTT.

V is TRBV7-8 and J is TRBJ2-2, with 7 bases fitting TRBD1. The ends lost 5 bases at V and 0 bases at J; junction bases unmatched: 6. Per the germline V gene, CDR1 is SGHVS and CDR2 is FQNEAQ. This CDR3 spans 16 amino acids. The CDR3 is CASSHLGTANTGELFF. The CDR3 bases are TGTGCCAGCAGCCACTTAGGGACAGCGAACACCGGGGAGCTGTTTTTT.

This chain links TRBV27 with TRBJ2-1, with D possibly being TRBD2 (6 bases). Germline values: CDR1 MNHEY, CDR2 SMNVEV (reference sequence). This CDR3 spans 12 amino acids. Trimming stripped 3 bases from V and 13 bases from J, with 13 bases between. The CDR3 protein is CASSFHGLFQFF. The CDR3, as DNA: TGTGCCAGCAGTTTCCACGGACTATTTCAGTTCTTC.

The chain employs TRBV9 and TRBJ2-7, with 8 bases that match TRBD1. The CDR3 covers 14 residues. Germline lookup yields CDR1 SGDLS and CDR2 YYNGEE. Trimming at V came to 3 bases and at J to 2 bases, leaving 4 bases not matched to a gene. CDR3 DNA: TGTGCCAGCAGCGCGACGGGACAGGCCTACGAGCAGTACTTC. It translates to CASSATGQAYEQYF.

The chain joins TRBV2 to TRBJ2-1, with 7 nucleotides matching TRBD2. Germline loops: CDR1 SNHLY, CDR2 FYNNEI. This CDR3 is 14 amino acids long. V lost 8 bases and J lost 9; bases outside the gene matches: 13. The CDR3 sequence is CASALLRGIGEQFF. The CDR3 DNA follows: TGTGCCAGCGCTCTACTGCGGGGGATAGGTGAGCAGTTCTTC.

The V gene is TRBV7-6, the J gene TRBJ1-4; 10 bases agree with TRBD1. V dropped 3 bases and J dropped 10; count of bases not matched to a gene: 2. The CDR3 has 13 residues. From germline, CDR1 is SGHVS and CDR2 FNYEAQ. The CDR3 DNA is TGTGCCAGCAGCTTGGGACAGGGGTCAAAACTGTTTTTT. It codes for CASSLGQGSKLFF.

Concerning this clone itself: The junction differs from germline at one of its ends, possibly a read error. The chain has TRBV5-4 and TRBJ1-2; 10 nucleotides agree with TRBD1. This CDR3 has 13 amino acids. CDR1 SGHNT and CDR2 YYREEE come from the germline V gene (reference sequence). The CDR3 coding sequence is TGTGCCAGCAGCTACGACAGGGGGCGGAGTAACGCCTTC. Residues: CASSYDRGRSNAF.

This clone was detected only a few times. The chain links TRBV28 to TRBJ1-2; 10 bases agree with TRBD1. Germline V gives CDR1 MDHEN, CDR2 SYDVKM. V was pared by 2 bases and J by 7 bases, with 7 bases of the junction left unmatched. This CDR3 region has 15 residues. In nucleotides, the CDR3 is TGTGCCAGCAGTTTACCGGGGACAGGGGAAGGTGGCTACACCTTC. Amino acid sequence: CASSLPGTGEGGYTF.

This clone was found a few times. The V and J genes are TRBV4-2 and TRBJ1-3, with D maybe TRBD1 (5 bases). CDR3 length equals 17 residues. Germline CDR1 and CDR2: LGHNA and YNFKEQ. Trimming left V 0 bases short and J 0 bases short, with 12 bases between. CDR3 amino acids: CASSQEGAPTSGNTIYF. The DNA for the CDR3 is TGTGCCAGCAGCCAAGAAGGGGCCCCGACCTCTGGAAACACCATATATTTT.

This chain links TRBV3-1 (or the pseudogene TRBV3-2) with TRBJ2-5; D call uncertain. Trimming removed 2 bases from V and 5 bases from J, with 9 bases in between. Per the germline V gene, CDR1 is LGHDT and CDR2 is YNNKEL (reference sequence). The CDR3 runs to 13 residues. The CDR3 DNA reads as TGTGCCAGCAGCCAAATCCCTTCCGAGACCCAGTACTTC. Encoded protein: CASSQIPSETQYF.

The chain has TRBV7-2 and TRBJ2-3; 7 bases align to TRBD2. V lost 5 bases and J lost 2; bases outside the gene matches: 13. Germline V gene sequence: CDR1 SGHTA, CDR2 FQGNSA. The CDR3 totals 17 residues. For the CDR3, the DNA is TGTGCCAGCAGCCCCAAGCGGGGCGCCCACTTCACAGATACGCAGTATTTT. It translates to CASSPKRGAHFTDTQYF.

This sequence joins TRBV5-5 and TRBJ2-1, with 11 bases aligning to TRBD2. Germline values: CDR1 SGHKS, CDR2 YYEKEE (reference sequence). V was pared by 7 bases and J by 7 bases, with 7 bases of the junction left unmatched. This CDR3 spans 14 amino acids. The CDR3 region has the DNA TGTGCCAGCTTTCTGACTAGCGGGGCGAATGAGCAGTTCTTC. Protein product: CASFLTSGANEQFF.

This chain uses TRBV24-1 with TRBJ2-1; 12 positions agree with TRBD2. This CDR3 contains 16 residues. Trimming took 0 bases from V and 6 from J; bases not matched to a gene: 2. Germline V lookup: CDR1 KGHDR, CDR2 SFDVKD. The CDR3 DNA sequence: TGTGCCACCAGTGATTTGGCTAGCGGGGGGGCCAATGAGCAGTTCTTC. The encoded protein is CATSDLASGGANEQFF.

V is TRBV4-1 and J is TRBJ1-5, with D perhaps matching TRBD1 (5 bases). V was shortened by 0 bases and J by 0 bases, with 15 bases between the two germline ends. The CDR3 spans 18 residues. Germline V gene sequence: CDR1 MGHRA, CDR2 YSYEKL. CDR3 protein: CASSQEGRGTHSNQPQHF. The CDR3 DNA reads TGCGCCAGCAGCCAAGAGGGCCGCGGGACGCATAGCAATCAGCCCCAGCATTTT.

V and J are TRBV27 and TRBJ1-4, with 9 bases that match TRBD1. The CDR3 runs to 15 residues. With V trimmed by 3 bases and J by 10 bases, 9 bases remained unmatched. Germline values: CDR1 MNHEY, CDR2 SMNVEV (reference sequence). The CDR3 bases are TGTGCCAGCAGTTTTAAGGGACAGGGTTACGTAAAACTGTTTTTT. Residues: CASSFKGQGYVKLFF.

The chain combines TRBV7-2 with TRBJ1-5; D is unresolved. The length of the CDR3 is 13 residues. Trimming stripped 6 bases from V and 5 bases from J, with 11 bases between. Germline V gene data show CDR1 as SGHTA and CDR2 as FQGNSA. The CDR3 nucleotides are TGTGCCAGCAGTTCGTCGAGAGATCAGCCCCAGCATTTT. This sequence encodes CASSSSRDQPQHF.